This entry features one T cell receptor (beta chain) sequence. These data are taken from a study of identical twins. TCRdb re-analysed the 5' RACE reads in MiXCR, keeping a single row per CDR3 protein. The data show under 400,000 distinct CDR3 sequences, 8.5% to 10% seen once. The CDR3 is 13 amino acids. V lost 2 bases and J lost 10, with 12 bases in between. The germline CDR1 and CDR2 sequences are MGHRA and YSYEKL. This clonotype was obtained from a woman aged 50 to 65 in good health. The chain is built from TRBV4-1 and TRBJ2-1; tentatively, D is TRBD2 (5 bases). The sample comprised naive T cells sorted from blood. The CDR3 DNA follows: TGCGCCAGCAGCCAAAAAGGAGGCGGAGAGCAGTTCTTC. Protein product: CASSQKGGGEQFF.